This T cell receptor beta chain is drawn from a study of shared clonotypes between healthy human individuals. Naive-designated CD8 cells lacked CD45RO, were positively enriched for CCR7, and omitted terminally differentiated effector memory CD45RA+ cells. Sequencing used immunoSEQ multiplex PCR; TCRdb keeps in-frame clones, though not all of them. The sample includes some 2,100,000 clones, about 93% seen only once; the top ten take roughly 1.7%. V was clipped by 5 bases and J by 4 bases; unmatched bases: 10. Germline lookup yields CDR1 SGHVS and CDR2 FQNEAQ. CDR3 length equals 15 residues. Material: naive CD8+ T cells from PBMCs. The rearrangement joins TRBV7-8 to TRBJ1-2, with 7 nucleotides matching TRBD1. The clonotype was recovered from a man between 18 and 29 years old in good health. Some clones in this sample may be carry-over from other donors' samples. CDR3 protein: CASSPRQGGPYGYTF. For the CDR3, the DNA is TGTGCCAGCAGCCCTCGACAGGGAGGTCCCTATGGCTACACCTTC. The variable domain in full, with the rest retrieved from reference TRBV7-8 and TRBJ1-2, is GAGVSQSPRYKVAKRGQDVALRCDPISGHVSLFWYQQALGQGPEFLTYFQNEAQLDKSGLPSDRFFAERPEGSVSTLKIQRTQQEDSAVYLCASSPRQGGPYGYTFGSGTRLTVV.